The next 5 T cell receptor beta chains were all read from a single sample in a study of cytomegalovirus exposure and HLA in healthy donors. Primers for the PCR totalled 60 Vbeta and 13 Jbeta. Profiling relied on immunoSEQ multiplex PCR, and the TCRdb table lists in-frame clones only, not all of them. The table includes some 130,000 clones, approximately 71% detected once. Material for sequencing was PBMCs. These receptors all come from a man in his thirties or forties in good health and CMV-seronegative.

This chain links TRBV5-4 with TRBJ2-7; 7 nucleotides line up with TRBD2. Unmatched junction bases numbered 10, after V lost 4 bases and J lost 0 bases. Germline assignment: CDR1 SGHNT and CDR2 YYREEE (reference sequence). The CDR3 covers 16 residues. The CDR3, as DNA: TGTGCCAGCAGCCGGATGACTAGCCGAAGCTCCTACGAGCAGTACTTC. Encoded protein: CASSRMTSRSSYEQYF.

The V and J genes are TRBV6-5 and TRBJ2-1; the D is unclear. Per the germline V gene, CDR1 is MNHEY and CDR2 is SVGAGI. There are 13 residues in the CDR3. V gave up 6 bases and J gave up 9 bases, with 15 bases separating them. The CDR3 sequence is CASRYTRSGEQFF. Here the CDR3 DNA reads TGTGCCAGCAGATATACGCGGAGTGGTGAGCAGTTCTTC.

This clone was counted a few times. This rearrangement joins TRBV7-9 to TRBJ1-1, with 11 bases fitting TRBD1. The germline gives CDR1 SEHNR, CDR2 FQNEAQ (reference sequence). V lost 5 bases to trimming and J lost 3 bases; unmatched junction nucleotides: 8. The CDR3 runs to 16 residues. CDR3 coding DNA: TGTGCCAGCAGCGACCGGGACAGGGGGTACGACACTGAAGCTTTCTTT. This encodes CASSDRDRGYDTEAFF.

The V call is TRBV19, the J call TRBJ2-1, with D possibly TRBD2 on 6 matching bases. In germline, CDR1 is LNHDA, CDR2 SQIVND (reference sequence). CDR3 length: 14 residues. V was cut by 8 bases and J by 4 bases, with 15 bases left in between. The CDR3 here is CASHEGDSYNEQFF. The CDR3 coding sequence is TGTGCCAGTCACGAAGGGGACTCGTACAATGAGCAGTTCTTC. The entire variable domain, with the rest obtained from reference TRBV19 and TRBJ2-1, is as follows: DGGITQSPKYLFRKEGQNVTLSCEQNLNHDAMYWYRQDPGQGLRLIYYSQIVNDFQKGDIAEGYSVSREKKESFPLTVTSAQKNPTAFYLCASHEGDSYNEQFFGPGTRLTVL.

V is TRBV5-4 and J is TRBJ1-1; D is undetermined. Trimming shortened V by 2 bases and J by 1 base, and 9 bases separated the two germline ends. The CDR3 is 14 amino acids. Germline CDR1 is SGHNT and CDR2 is YYREEE (reference sequence). The CDR3 reads CASSFGEANTEAFF. CDR3 DNA: TGTGCCAGCAGCTTCGGGGAAGCGAACACTGAAGCTTTCTTT. The whole variable domain, remainder taken from reference TRBV5-4 and TRBJ1-1, is ETGVTQSPTHLIKTRGQQVTLRCSSQSGHNTVSWYQQALGQGPQFIFQYYREEENGRGNFPPRFSGLQFPNYSSELNVNALELDDSALYLCASSFGEANTEAFFGQGTRLTVV.